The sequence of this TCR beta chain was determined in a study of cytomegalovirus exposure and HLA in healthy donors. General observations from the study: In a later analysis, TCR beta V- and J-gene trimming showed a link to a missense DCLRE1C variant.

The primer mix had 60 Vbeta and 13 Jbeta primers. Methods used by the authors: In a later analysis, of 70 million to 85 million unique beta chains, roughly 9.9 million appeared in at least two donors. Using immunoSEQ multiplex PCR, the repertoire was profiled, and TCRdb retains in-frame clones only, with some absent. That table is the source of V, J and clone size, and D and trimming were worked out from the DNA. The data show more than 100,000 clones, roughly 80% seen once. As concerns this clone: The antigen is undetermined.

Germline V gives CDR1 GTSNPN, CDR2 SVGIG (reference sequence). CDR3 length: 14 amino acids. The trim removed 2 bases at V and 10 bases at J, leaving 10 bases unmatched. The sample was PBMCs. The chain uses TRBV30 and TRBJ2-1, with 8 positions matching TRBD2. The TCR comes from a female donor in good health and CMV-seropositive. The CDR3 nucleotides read TGTGCCTGGAGTTGGCAGCGGGGGCCTCGCGAGCAGTTCTTC. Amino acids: CAWSWQRGPREQFF.